The 16 T cell receptor beta chains presented below share a single source sample, sequenced in a study of T cells in Graves' hyperthyroidism and ophthalmopathy. Amplification targeted TCR beta CDR3 regions from RNA transcripts. First-round RT-PCR with HTBI primers amplified the TCR CDR3 region. TCRdb re-analysed the multiplex PCR reads in MiXCR, keeping a single row per CDR3 protein. The table shows about 400,000 distinct CDR3 sequences, with more than 13% occurring only once. The source material was blood. The receptors were gathered from a woman in her twenties or thirties with Graves' hyperthyroidism.

This clonotype was recorded at least ten times. The rearrangement links TRBV28 to TRBJ2-1; weak D call: TRBD2 (6 bases). CDR3 length equals 13 residues. Trimming took off 5 bases at V and 10 bases at J, with 15 bases between the two ends. CDR1 is MDHEN, CDR2 SYDVKM, per germline. In nucleotides, the CDR3 is TGTGCCAGCAGTCAAATAGCGGTGAGGGAGCAGTTCTTC. Its protein product is CASSQIAVREQFF.

This clonotype showed up many times. The rearrangement links TRBV7-3 to TRBJ2-7, with 9 bases fitting TRBD2. Germline values: CDR1 SGHTA, CDR2 FQGTGA. The J segment lost 1 base and the V segment lost 3 bases, leaving 10 bases of the junction unmatched. The CDR3 consists of 17 residues. The DNA of the CDR3 is TGTGCCAGCAGCTTGGGCCCCTCGCGGGAGGGGTCCTACGAGCAGTACTTC. As protein: CASSLGPSREGSYEQYF.

This clonotype has at least ten counts. The CDR3 DNA reads TGTGCCAGCAGCCAATTCGGACTAGCGGGAGGCTACGAGCAGTACTTC. Its translation: CASSQFGLAGGYEQYF. This chain links TRBV3-1 with TRBJ2-7; TRBD2 matches 14 bases. Germline CDR1 LGHDT, CDR2 YNNKEL (reference sequence). This CDR3 contains 16 residues. Germline trimming cut 2 bases from V and 3 bases from J; bases unmatched to any gene: 3.

The chain couples TRBV6-2 or TRBV6-3 to TRBJ2-7; D possibly corresponds to TRBD2 (5 bases). The CDR3 runs 12 residues. Germline V CDR1 and CDR2: MNHEY, SVGEGT. Trimming cost V 4 bases and J 3 bases, with 7 bases left between them. In nucleotides, the CDR3 is TGTGCCAGCAGTTTCCGGGACTACGAGCAGTACTTC. This translates into CASSFRDYEQYF.

This clonotype was counted at least ten times. J is TRBJ2-1 and V is TRBV20-1; the D gene is possibly TRBD1 (6 bases). Trimming left V 3 bases short and J 10 bases short, with 22 bases between. Germline CDR1 reads DFQATT; CDR2 reads SNEGSKA (reference sequence). This CDR3 has 15 amino acids. The CDR3 DNA is TGCAGTGCTAGCCGCACCAGGGGAATGGATTGGGAGCAGTTCTTC. Encoded protein: CSASRTRGMDWEQFF.

The chain combines TRBV30 with TRBJ2-1, with D uncertain. This CDR3 is 13 amino acids long. Deletions cut 7 bases from V and 9 bases from J, with 19 bases between. CDR1 is GTSNPN, CDR2 SVGIG, per germline (reference sequence). The CDR3 nucleotides are TGTGCCTTGGACCCCCTTGCGAAGGCTGAGCAGTTCTTC. Its protein is CALDPLAKAEQFF.

The gene calls are TRBV27 and TRBJ2-4, with D tentatively TRBD1 (6 bases). Per the germline V gene, CDR1 is MNHEY and CDR2 is SMNVEV (reference sequence). V was pared by 4 bases and J by 0 bases, with 13 bases between. The CDR3 totals 16 residues. The CDR3 DNA follows: TGTGCCAGCAGTTCGACGACAGGAGTAGCCAAAAACATTCAGTACTTC. Encoded protein: CASSSTTGVAKNIQYF.

This clonotype appeared a few times. This chain connects TRBV20-1 to TRBJ1-2; D is undetermined. The CDR3 has 11 amino acids. V lost 0 bases and J 8 bases, leaving 7 bases between the germline ends. CDR1 and CDR2 from the germline V gene are DFQATT and SNEGSKA (reference sequence). The CDR3 loop is CSARDLGGYTF. The CDR3 DNA sequence: TGCAGTGCTAGAGATCTCGGGGGCTACACCTTC.

This clonotype came up a few times. The rearrangement uses TRBV20-1 and TRBJ2-5; no clear D. V was clipped by 1 base and J by 5 bases, with 14 bases between them. Germline CDR1 DFQATT, CDR2 SNEGSKA (reference sequence). CDR3 length equals 14 residues. The CDR3 is CSARGRILRETQYF. The CDR3 region has the DNA TGCAGTGCTAGAGGGCGCATCTTAAGGGAGACCCAGTACTTC.

This clonotype was found many times. This chain connects TRBV11-2 to TRBJ2-1, with 9 positions matching TRBD2. Germline loops: CDR1 SGHAT, CDR2 FQNNGV. V was pared by 1 base and J by 2 bases, with 9 bases of the junction left unmatched. This CDR3 comprises 18 residues. This CDR3 is CASSLAASGIRAYNEQFF. In nucleotides, the CDR3 is TGTGCCAGCAGCTTAGCGGCTAGCGGGATCAGGGCCTACAATGAGCAGTTCTTC. Supplemented by reference TRBV11-2 and TRBJ2-1, the full variable domain reads EAGVAQSPRYKIIEKRQSVAFWCNPISGHATLYWYQQILGQGPKLLIQFQNNGVVDDSQLPKDRFSAERLKGVDSTLKIQPAKLEDSAVYLCASSLAASGIRAYNEQFFGPGTRLTVL.

The table lists this clonotype with many counts. The chain combines TRBV5-1 with TRBJ1-2; 9 bases align to TRBD1. Germline V gives CDR1 SGHRS, CDR2 YFSETQ. This CDR3 has 15 amino acids. V dropped 0 bases and J dropped 7; count of bases not matched to a gene: 7. The CDR3 sequence: CASSLVSGQGGGYTF. CDR3 sequence (DNA): TGCGCCAGCAGCTTGGTATCGGGACAGGGCGGTGGCTACACCTTC.

This clonotype was seen at least ten times. The chain employs TRBV11-2 and TRBJ2-1; 8 bases match TRBD2. The V and J ends lost 3 bases and 7 bases, in that order; junction bases with no gene match: 8. The CDR3 covers 15 residues. Germline V CDR1 and CDR2: SGHAT, FQNNGV. The CDR3 DNA reads as TGTGCCAGCAGCTTCAGCGGGAGAGCAGGTAATGAGCAGTTCTTC. It specifies CASSFSGRAGNEQFF. Supplemented by reference TRBV11-2 and TRBJ2-1, the full variable domain reads EAGVAQSPRYKIIEKRQSVAFWCNPISGHATLYWYQQILGQGPKLLIQFQNNGVVDDSQLPKDRFSAERLKGVDSTLKIQPAKLEDSAVYLCASSFSGRAGNEQFFGPGTRLTVL.

At least ten counts were recorded for this clonotype. The chain employs TRBV15 and TRBJ2-3; TRBD2 aligns across 10 bases. The CDR3 is 19 residues long. V was pared by 0 bases and J by 5 bases, with 14 bases of the junction left unmatched. Germline V CDR1 and CDR2: LNHNV, YYDKDF (reference sequence). CDR3 sequence: CATSRDTVSLAGAVDTQYF. CDR3 DNA sequence: TGTGCCACCAGCAGAGATACTGTATCCCTAGCGGGAGCGGTAGATACGCAGTATTTT. The complete variable domain, with remaining parts taken from reference TRBV15 and TRBJ2-3, reads DAMVIQNPRYQVTQFGKPVTLSCSQTLNHNVMYWYQQKSSQAPKLLFHYYDKDFNNEADTPDNFQSRRPNTSFCFLDIRSPGLGDTAMYLCATSRDTVSLAGAVDTQYFGPGTRLTVL.

This clonotype was seen at least ten times. The chain is built from TRBV30 and TRBJ2-3; 7 bases fit TRBD1. Trimming cost V 3 bases and J 9 bases; bases outside gene matches: 12. This CDR3 has 14 amino acids. From germline, CDR1 is GTSNPN and CDR2 SVGIG (reference sequence). CDR3 nucleotides: TGTGCCTGGAGGCCCAGGGGGACGACGGGGACGCAGTATTTT. It specifies CAWRPRGTTGTQYF.

In its sample, this clonotype was seen a few times. CDR3 in DNA: TGTGCCAGCAGCTTAGCCCGAGGAGATGAGCAGTTCTTC. This sequence encodes CASSLARGDEQFF. The chain couples TRBV7-8 to TRBJ2-1; no clear D gene. CDR1 is SGHVS, CDR2 FQNEAQ, per germline. The CDR3 is 13 residues long. V was pared by 0 bases and J by 8 bases, with 8 bases between.

This clonotype was detected ten times or more. This chain uses TRBV12-3 or TRBV12-4 with TRBJ2-2; D is possibly TRBD1 (5 bases). Trimming took 3 bases from V and 4 from J, leaving 12 bases between them. The CDR3 has 15 amino acids. The CDR3 here is CASSLQGESTGELFF. CDR3 nucleotide sequence: TGTGCCAGCAGTTTGCAGGGCGAGAGCACCGGGGAGCTGTTTTTT.